This paragraph covers one TCR beta chain sequence. These data belong to a study of beta chain features in type 1 diabetes. At the level of the study: Healthy donors, compared against patients, showed similar age, gender and cell yields.

This CDR3 region has 15 residues. CDR1 MDHEN and CDR2 SYDVKM come from the germline V gene. V was clipped by 5 bases and J by 6 bases; unmatched bases: 10. TCRB transcripts that were expressed got sequenced, as all of the isolated RNA had been reverse transcribed. The repertoire was sequenced with immunoSEQ multiplex PCR; TCRdb's copy has only in-frame clones and lacks some. There are 240,000 or so clones in the sample; around 65% occur only once, and approximately 0.053% lies in the top ten. The receptor comes from a man aged 25 to 40 in good health. This chain connects TRBV28 to TRBJ2-3, with 8 bases fitting TRBD2. The sequencing input was naive CD4+ T cells from blood. Written as DNA, the CDR3 is TGTGCCAGCAGTCAAGGGACTAGGGGTCCGGATACGCAGTATTTT. It codes for CASSQGTRGPDTQYF.